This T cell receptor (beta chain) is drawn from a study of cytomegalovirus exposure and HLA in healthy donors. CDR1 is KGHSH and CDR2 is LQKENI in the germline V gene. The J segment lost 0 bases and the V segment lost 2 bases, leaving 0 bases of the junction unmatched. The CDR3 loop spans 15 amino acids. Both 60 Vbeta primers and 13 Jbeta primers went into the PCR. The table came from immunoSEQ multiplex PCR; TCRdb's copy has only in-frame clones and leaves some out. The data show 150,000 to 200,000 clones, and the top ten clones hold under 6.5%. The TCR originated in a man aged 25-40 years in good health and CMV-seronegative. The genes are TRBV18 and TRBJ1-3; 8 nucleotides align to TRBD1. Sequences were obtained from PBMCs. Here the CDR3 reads CASSPDRGSGNTIYF. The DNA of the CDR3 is TGTGCCAGCTCACCAGACAGGGGCTCTGGAAACACCATATATTTT.